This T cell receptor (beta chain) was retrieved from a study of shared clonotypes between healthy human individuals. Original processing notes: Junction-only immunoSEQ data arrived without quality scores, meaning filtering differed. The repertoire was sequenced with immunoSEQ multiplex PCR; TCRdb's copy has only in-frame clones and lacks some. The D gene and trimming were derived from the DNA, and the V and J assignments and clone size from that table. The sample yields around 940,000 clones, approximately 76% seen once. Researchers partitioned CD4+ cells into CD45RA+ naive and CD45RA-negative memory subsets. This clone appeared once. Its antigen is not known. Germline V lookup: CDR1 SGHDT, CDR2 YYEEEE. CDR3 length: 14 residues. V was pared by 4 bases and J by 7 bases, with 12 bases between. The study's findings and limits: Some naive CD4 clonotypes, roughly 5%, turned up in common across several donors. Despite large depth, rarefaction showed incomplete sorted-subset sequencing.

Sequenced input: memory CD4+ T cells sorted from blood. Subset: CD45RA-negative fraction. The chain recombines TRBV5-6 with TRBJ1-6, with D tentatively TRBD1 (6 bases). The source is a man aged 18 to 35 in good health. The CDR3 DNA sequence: TGTGCCAGCAGCGATACAGGGAAAAATTCACCCCTCCACTTT. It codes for CASSDTGKNSPLHF.